The rows below give T cell receptor beta chains drawn from one sample of a study of T cell repertoires in cytomegalovirus infection. No antigen has been identified for these receptors. One entry per CDR3 protein, called by TCRdb with MiXCR from the reads. The table includes around 770,000 distinct CDR3 sequences, almost 30% detected once. This specimen was cultured CD8+ T cells from PBMCs, taken from culture after CMV antigen stimulation. These receptors were obtained from a human donor in good health (CMV status not recorded). Some clones in this sample may be carry-over from other donors' samples. The CDR3 runs from the conserved cysteine through the conserved F or W. A D gene is named only where the DNA matches it firmly. Size is omitted from some rows. Given values are once, few, many or a class for expanded clones.

d_gene: .
v_gene: TRBV19
len: 14
abundance: few
j_gene: TRBJ2-6
CDR3aa: CASSISSGANVLTF
CDR3nt: TGTGCCAGTAGTATCAGCTCTGGGGCCAACGTCCTGACTTTC

d_gene: .
v_gene: TRBV6-5
len: 13
abundance: .
j_gene: TRBJ2-4
CDR3aa: CATKSQGINIQYF
CDR3nt: TGTGCTACCAAGTCCCAGGGGATAAACATTCAGTACTTC

d_gene: TRBD2
v_gene: TRBV7-9
len: 18
abundance: few
j_gene: TRBJ2-2
CDR3aa: CASSPRTSGGGNTGELFF
CDR3nt: TGTGCCAGCAGCCCCCGGACTAGCGGGGGGGGGAACACCGGGGAGCTGTTTTTT

d_gene: .
v_gene: TRBV7-2
len: 16
abundance: many
j_gene: TRBJ2-5
CDR3aa: CASSEGDTRVKETQYF
CDR3nt: TGTGCCAGCAGTGAGGGTGACACGAGAGTTAAAGAGACCCAGTACTTC

d_gene: TRBD2
v_gene: TRBV7-3
len: 17
abundance: .
j_gene: TRBJ2-5
CDR3aa: CASSLNPGLAGEETQYF
CDR3nt: TGTGCCAGCAGCTTAAACCCAGGACTAGCGGGGGAAGAGACCCAGTACTTC

d_gene: .
v_gene: TRBV6-5
len: 12
abundance: .
j_gene: TRBJ2-1
CDR3aa: CASRRGPNEQFF
CDR3nt: TGTGCCAGCAGGCGGGGGCCGAATGAGCAGTTCTTC

d_gene: .
v_gene: TRBV29-1
len: 14
abundance: few
j_gene: TRBJ1-2
CDR3aa: CSVDEDSPNYGYTF
CDR3nt: TGCAGCGTTGATGAGGACAGCCCTAACTATGGCTACACCTTC

d_gene: TRBD1
v_gene: TRBV19
len: 14
abundance: .
j_gene: TRBJ2-2
CDR3aa: CASSDLTGVGELFF
CDR3nt: TGTGCCAGTAGCGATCTAACAGGGGTCGGGGAGCTGTTTTTT

d_gene: .
v_gene: TRBV11-1
len: 13
abundance: .
j_gene: TRBJ1-2
CDR3aa: CASSLGRDPSYTF
CDR3nt: TGTGCCAGCAGCTTAGGACGGGATCCGAGCTACACCTTC

d_gene: .
v_gene: TRBV12-3/TRBV12-4
len: 14
abundance: .
j_gene: TRBJ1-1
CDR3aa: CASSQTGLETEAFF
CDR3nt: TGTGCCAGCAGTCAAACAGGGTTGGAAACTGAAGCTTTCTTT

d_gene: TRBD1
v_gene: TRBV24-1
len: 17
abundance: .
j_gene: TRBJ2-2
CDR3aa: CATSDTGTGVNTGELFF
CDR3nt: TGTGCCACCAGTGATACCGGGACAGGAGTGAACACCGGGGAGCTGTTTTTT

d_gene: .
v_gene: TRBV12-5
len: 14
abundance: .
j_gene: TRBJ1-5
CDR3aa: CASGFGGSNQPQHF
CDR3nt: TGTGCTAGTGGTTTTGGGGGTAGCAATCAGCCCCAGCATTTT

d_gene: TRBD2
v_gene: TRBV7-9
len: 15
abundance: .
j_gene: TRBJ2-2
CDR3aa: CASRRLAGNTGELFF
CDR3nt: TGTGCCAGCAGAAGACTAGCGGGGAACACCGGGGAGCTGTTTTTT

d_gene: .
v_gene: TRBV10-3
len: 19
abundance: .
j_gene: TRBJ1-1
CDR3aa: CAISESGGRKVALATEAFF
CDR3nt: TGTGCCATCAGTGAGTCTGGAGGGCGCAAGGTTGCTCTTGCCACTGAAGCTTTCTTT

d_gene: .
v_gene: TRBV7-3
len: 15
abundance: .
j_gene: TRBJ2-1
CDR3aa: CASSLMRLEKNEQFF
CDR3nt: TGTGCCAGCAGCTTAATGAGACTAGAGAAGAATGAGCAGTTCTTC

d_gene: .
v_gene: TRBV4-1
len: 14
abundance: few
j_gene: TRBJ2-3
CDR3aa: CASSQGPGADTQYF
CDR3nt: TGCGCCAGCAGCCAAGGCCCAGGGGCGGATACGCAGTATTTT

d_gene: TRBD1
v_gene: TRBV10-2
len: 16
abundance: .
j_gene: TRBJ2-7
CDR3aa: CASRVIQGDHPYEQYF
CDR3nt: TGCGCCAGCAGGGTAATACAGGGGGATCACCCCTACGAGCAGTACTTC

d_gene: .
v_gene: TRBV27
len: 12
abundance: .
j_gene: TRBJ2-3
CDR3aa: CASSSEGFAQYF
CDR3nt: TGTGCCAGCAGTTCCGAGGGATTTGCGCAGTATTTT

d_gene: .
v_gene: TRBV11-2
len: 19
abundance: .
j_gene: TRBJ2-2
CDR3aa: CASSLDLPSRTYTGGELFF
CDR3nt: TGTGCCAGCAGCTTAGATTTACCCTCGCGCACATACACCGGCGGGGAGCTGTTTTTT

d_gene: .
v_gene: TRBV7-9
len: 13
abundance: few
j_gene: TRBJ1-1
CDR3aa: CASSLKGRYEAFF
CDR3nt: TGTGCCAGCAGCCTAAAGGGACGATATGAAGCTTTCTTT

d_gene: TRBD1
v_gene: TRBV29-1
len: 12
abundance: .
j_gene: TRBJ1-1
CDR3aa: CSVGWTGVEAFF
CDR3nt: TGCAGCGTTGGGTGGACAGGGGTTGAAGCTTTCTTT

d_gene: .
v_gene: TRBV20-1
len: 13
abundance: .
j_gene: TRBJ2-3
CDR3aa: CSANPERGPLQYF
CDR3nt: TGCAGTGCTAATCCTGAGCGCGGCCCCCTTCAGTATTTT

d_gene: .
v_gene: TRBV6-1
len: 17
abundance: .
j_gene: TRBJ2-3
CDR3aa: CASSQLAGQTSTDTQYF
CDR3nt: TGTGCCAGCAGCCAACTGGCGGGACAGACTAGCACAGATACGCAGTATTTT

d_gene: .
v_gene: TRBV27
len: 16
abundance: .
j_gene: TRBJ2-6
CDR3aa: CASSLGGAPGANVLTF
CDR3nt: TGTGCCAGCAGTTTAGGGGGGGCGCCTGGGGCCAACGTCCTGACTTTC

d_gene: .
v_gene: TRBV2
len: 17
abundance: .
j_gene: TRBJ1-2
CDR3aa: CASSGGSVDRPNYGYTF
CDR3nt: TGTGCCAGCAGTGGGGGGAGCGTGGACAGACCTAACTATGGCTACACCTTC

d_gene: .
v_gene: TRBV27
len: 13
abundance: few
j_gene: TRBJ2-2
CDR3aa: CASRPGFTGELFF
CDR3nt: TGTGCCAGCAGGCCAGGGTTTACCGGGGAGCTGTTTTTT

d_gene: TRBD2
v_gene: TRBV7-2
len: 16
abundance: many
j_gene: TRBJ2-1
CDR3aa: CASRPVLAGANNEQFF
CDR3nt: TGTGCCAGCAGACCCGTGCTAGCGGGGGCCAACAATGAGCAGTTCTTC

d_gene: TRBD1
v_gene: TRBV5-5
len: 16
abundance: .
j_gene: TRBJ2-5
CDR3aa: CASSISGQGGKETQYF
CDR3nt: TGTGCCAGCAGCATATCCGGACAGGGTGGGAAGGAGACCCAGTACTTC

d_gene: .
v_gene: TRBV4-1
len: 14
abundance: once
j_gene: TRBJ1-4
CDR3aa: CASSQGLEKEKLFF
CDR3nt: TGCGCCAGCAGCCAAGGGCTGGAGAAAGAAAAACTGTTTTTT

d_gene: TRBD1
v_gene: TRBV15
len: 16
abundance: .
j_gene: TRBJ1-2
CDR3aa: CATSRDRHLIHVGYTF
CDR3nt: TGTGCCACCAGCAGGGACAGGCACCTTATCCACGTGGGCTACACCTTC

d_gene: TRBD1
v_gene: TRBV29-1
len: 14
abundance: few
j_gene: TRBJ1-1
CDR3aa: CSVERQGRRTEAFF
CDR3nt: TGCAGCGTTGAACGACAGGGCCGAAGGACTGAAGCTTTCTTT

d_gene: TRBD2
v_gene: TRBV28
len: 20
abundance: .
j_gene: TRBJ2-1
CDR3aa: CASSRASWTSGGSSYNEQFF
CDR3nt: TGTGCCAGCAGTAGGGCGTCTTGGACTAGCGGGGGAAGCTCCTACAATGAGCAGTTCTTC

d_gene: .
v_gene: TRBV6-5
len: 16
abundance: few
j_gene: TRBJ2-2
CDR3aa: CASSYQGIGGSGELFF
CDR3nt: TGTGCCAGCAGTTACCAGGGCATTGGTGGGTCCGGGGAGCTGTTTTTT

d_gene: .
v_gene: TRBV6-1
len: 15
abundance: few
j_gene: TRBJ2-1
CDR3aa: CASSDIEQGYNEQFF
CDR3nt: TGTGCCAGCAGTGATATTGAACAGGGCTACAATGAGCAGTTCTTC

d_gene: .
v_gene: TRBV2
len: 14
abundance: many
j_gene: TRBJ1-4
CDR3aa: CASRRESSNEKLFF
CDR3nt: TGTGCCAGCAGGCGGGAATCCTCTAATGAAAAACTGTTTTTT

d_gene: .
v_gene: TRBV28
len: 17
abundance: .
j_gene: TRBJ1-4
CDR3aa: CASSLRMRPYFDEKLFF
CDR3nt: TGTGCCAGCAGTTTGAGAATGCGGCCCTACTTCGATGAAAAACTGTTTTTT